The 6 T cell receptor beta chains in this list originate from one sample, sequenced in a study of blood T cell repertoires in COVID-19. Sequencing used immunoSEQ multiplex PCR; TCRdb keeps in-frame clones, though not all of them. The sample lists about 140,000 clones, 81% occurring once. The specimen sequenced was peripheral blood. The source is a human donor in a cohort sampled during active COVID-19.

The chain uses TRBV5-1 and TRBJ1-5, with D unresolved. CDR3 length: 14 residues. V lost 0 bases and J 4 bases, leaving 8 bases between the germline ends. CDR1 is SGHRS, CDR2 YFSETQ, per germline. The CDR3 bases are TGCGCCAGCAGCTTGGGTGCCAGTAATCAGCCCCAGCATTTT. Translation gives CASSLGASNQPQHF.

The chain has TRBV18 and TRBJ1-4; 9 bases agree with TRBD1. Per the germline V gene, CDR1 is KGHSH and CDR2 is LQKENI. CDR3 length equals 16 residues. Germline trimming cut 3 bases from V and 5 bases from J; bases unmatched to any gene: 7. The CDR3 loop is CASSPLQGAINEKLFF. In DNA, the CDR3 is TGTGCCAGCTCACCTTTACAGGGGGCCATCAATGAAAAACTGTTTTTT.

In DNA, the CDR3 is TGTGCCAGTAGCCGGACGAGGTCGTCAGGAGGTTACGAGCAGTACTTC. This gives the protein CASSRTRSSGGYEQYF. This chain uses TRBV19 with TRBJ2-7, with a weak D call TRBD2 (5 bases). The germline gives CDR1 LNHDA, CDR2 SQIVND (reference sequence). The CDR3 runs 16 residues. V was trimmed by 6 bases and J by 4 bases, leaving 22 bases between them.

The chain is built from TRBV28 and TRBJ2-1; 9 bases are a match to TRBD2. Germline assignment: CDR1 MDHEN and CDR2 SYDVKM. The CDR3 sequence is 17 residues long. V dropped 6 bases and J dropped 0; count of bases not matched to a gene: 9. The CDR3, as DNA: TGTGCCAGCAGCTCCCCAGTTAGCGGGAGCTCCTACAATGAGCAGTTCTTC. It encodes CASSSPVSGSSYNEQFF.

The table lists this clone with a few counts. The chain is built from TRBV7-8 and TRBJ2-5; 10 bases align to TRBD2. Germline trimming cut 3 bases from V and 5 bases from J; bases unmatched to any gene: 6. The CDR3 consists of 15 residues. Looked up from germline, CDR1 is SGHVS and CDR2 is FQNEAQ. The CDR3 region is CASSLGGLALETQYF. The CDR3 DNA sequence: TGTGCCAGCAGCTTGGGGGGACTAGCGCTGGAGACCCAGTACTTC.

V gene TRBV28 combines with J gene TRBJ1-4, with D possibly being TRBD1 (5 bases). V was clipped by 8 bases and J by 4 bases, with 11 bases between them. The CDR3 sequence is 13 residues long. Germline assignment: CDR1 MDHEN and CDR2 SYDVKM. The CDR3 sequence is CASARVFNEKLFF. CDR3 coding DNA: TGTGCCAGCGCCAGGGTTTTTAATGAAAAACTGTTTTTT.